This T cell receptor beta chain was found in a study of beta chain features in type 1 diabetes. The study, taken as a whole, reports: Significant though moderate, a shortening of TCRB CDR3s appeared in all four CD4+ subsets of Type 1 diabetes patients.

Comment on this clone: Its cognate antigen is unknown.

A heparinised blood draw that averaged about 120 mL was obtained once from each donor. Cells sorted by CD45RO/CCR7/CD25/CD127/CD95/CD27 comprised CD4+ naive, central memory, regulatory and stem cell-like memory cells. Purities over 95% were achieved in all sorted populations. TCRB transcripts that were expressed got sequenced, as all of the isolated RNA had been reverse transcribed. For naive, central memory and regulatory T cell samples, reads averaged around 3.5 million. The assay was immunoSEQ multiplex PCR, and TCRdb's table has in-frame clones only and misses some. The data hold hundreds of thousands of clones, with roughly an eighth observed a single time. The sequence came from a woman under 30 with type 1 diabetes. The sample comprised naive CD4+ T cells from blood.

The CDR3 DNA reads TGCGCCAGCAAAACGGGACATGAGTACAATGAGCAGTTCTTC. Translating gives CASKTGHEYNEQFF. This chain uses TRBV5-1 with TRBJ2-1; the D gene is possibly TRBD1 (6 bases). The CDR3 extends over 14 amino acids. Looked up from germline, CDR1 is SGHRS and CDR2 is YFSETQ. Trimming stripped 6 bases from V and 4 bases from J, with 14 bases between.